A selection of T cell receptor beta chains follows, all from one sample in a study of blood T cells in healthy people across ages. TCRdb fed the 5' RACE reads into MiXCR, producing one record per CDR3 protein. The table includes approximately 800,000 distinct CDR3 sequences, about 36% detected once. Sequencing was carried out using blood. The source of these receptors is a man aged 18 to 30 in good health. Each CDR3 is given with its conserved first and last residue. The D gene is left open where the match is weak. Some rows have no size entry. The others give once, few or many, or a class for an expanded clone.

V,D,length,size,J,DNA,CDR3
TRBV4-1,.,14,.,TRBJ2-5,TGCGCCAGCAGCCAAGAATCGGGCAACAGACCCATGTACTTC,CASSQESGNRPMYF
TRBV20-1,.,14,few,TRBJ2-7,TGCAGTGCTAGAGATCGTAGAGACGCCTACGAGCAGTACTTC,CSARDRRDAYEQYF
TRBV20-1,TRBD2,15,.,TRBJ2-7,TGCAGTGCTAGAGATGGCAGCGGGAAATCCTACGAGCAGTACTTC,CSARDGSGKSYEQYF
TRBV4-3,TRBD1,15,.,TRBJ1-5,TGCGCCAGCAGCCAGGACAGGGTATGGGGTCAGCCCCAGCATTTT,CASSQDRVWGQPQHF
TRBV20-1,TRBD2,14,.,TRBJ2-5,TGCGGTGCCACTAGCGGGGGCTCCCAAGAGACCCAGTACTTC,CGATSGGSQETQYF
TRBV7-2,.,14,many,TRBJ2-5,TGTGCCAGCAGCCCAGGACGGTACCAAGAGACCCAGTACTTC,CASSPGRYQETQYF
TRBV6-6,TRBD1,17,.,TRBJ2-7,TGTGCCAGCAGTCCTTTCCGGGACAGGCCTTCCTACAATGAGCAGTACTTC,CASSPFRDRPSYNEQYF
TRBV7-9,.,16,once,TRBJ2-3,TGTGCCAGCAGCCTATATGGGTCGCTCGGCACAGATACGCAGTATTTT,CASSLYGSLGTDTQYF
TRBV10-3,.,17,.,TRBJ1-1,TGTGCCATCAGTGGAGGGGGGATAGGCGACCTTAACACTGAAGCTTTCTTT,CAISGGGIGDLNTEAFF
TRBV28,TRBD1,15,many,TRBJ2-1,TGTGCCAGCAGTTTAACAGGGGGCTCCTACAATGAGCAGTTCTTC,CASSLTGGSYNEQFF